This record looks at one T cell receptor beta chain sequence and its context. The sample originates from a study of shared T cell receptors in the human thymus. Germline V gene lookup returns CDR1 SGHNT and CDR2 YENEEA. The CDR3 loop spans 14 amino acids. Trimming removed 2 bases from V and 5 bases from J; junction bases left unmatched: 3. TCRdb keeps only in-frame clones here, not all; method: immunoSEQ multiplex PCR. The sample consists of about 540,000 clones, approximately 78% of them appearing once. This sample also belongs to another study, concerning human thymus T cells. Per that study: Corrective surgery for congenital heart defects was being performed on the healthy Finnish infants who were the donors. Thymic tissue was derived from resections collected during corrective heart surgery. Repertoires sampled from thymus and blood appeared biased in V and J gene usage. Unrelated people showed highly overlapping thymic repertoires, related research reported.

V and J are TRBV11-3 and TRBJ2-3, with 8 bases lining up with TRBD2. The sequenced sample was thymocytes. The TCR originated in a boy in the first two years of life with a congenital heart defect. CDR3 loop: CASSLRLAGDTQYF. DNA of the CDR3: TGTGCCAGCAGCTTAAGGCTAGCGGGAGATACGCAGTATTTT.